A selection of T cell receptor beta chains follows, all from one sample in a study of graft-versus-host responses after intestinal transplantation. Their antigens are not known. The table came from immunoSEQ multiplex PCR; TCRdb's copy has only in-frame clones and leaves some out. The sample has about 35,000 clones; over 85% are singletons. Specimen: unstimulated CD8+ T cells sorted from spleen or lymph node cells, collected before transplant. The receptors were sampled from a human donor who was the organ donor for an intestinal transplant. The CDR3 runs from the conserved cysteine through the conserved F or W. The D gene is left open where the match is weak. The size entry is marked missing in some rows and otherwise reads once, few, many or a size class.

TRBJ2-7,.,TRBV5-4,TRBD2,TGTGCCAGCAGCTGGGGGACTAGCGGCTCCTACGAGCAGTACTTC,CASSWGTSGSYEQYF
TRBJ1-2,.,TRBV28,.,TGTGCCAGCAGCACGGACACGAGAGCCTCGGGGGGCTACACCTTC,CASSTDTRASGGYTF
TRBJ1-5,.,TRBV28,.,TGTGCCAGCAGTCCTAGACACCAGCCCCAGCATTTT,CASSPRHQPQHF
TRBJ2-1,once,TRBV7-8,.,TGTGCCAGCAGCTTAGATGGACATGAGCAGTTCTTC,CASSLDGHEQFF
TRBJ2-5,.,TRBV11-2,.,TGTGCCAGCAGCTTAGGTATAGGGTTGGAGACCCAGTACTTC,CASSLGIGLETQYF
TRBJ1-1,once,TRBV7-9,.,TGTGCCAGCAGCTCCCCAGGGACGGAAAGCACTGGAGCTTTCTTT,CASSSPGTESTGAFF
TRBJ2-7,.,TRBV5-1,TRBD1,TGCGCCAGCAGCTTCGGGACAGGTTCCTACGAGCAGTACTTC,CASSFGTGSYEQYF
TRBJ2-6,.,TRBV19,TRBD2,TGTGCCAGTAGTCGGGGGGCTGGGGCCAACGTCCTGACTTTC,CASSRGAGANVLTF
TRBJ1-2,.,TRBV28,.,TGTGCCAGCAGCCCCTCCGGTCAAAAATATGGCTACACCTTC,CASSPSGQKYGYTF
TRBJ2-7,.,TRBV4-3,TRBD2,TGCGCCAGCAGCCAAGATCGTAGGCGGGGGGCGTCCTACGAGCAGTACTTC,CASSQDRRRGASYEQYF
TRBJ2-5,.,TRBV5-4,.,TGTGCCAGCAGCTTGCGACCGGTCGGGACCCAGTACTTC,CASSLRPVGTQYF
TRBJ2-3,.,TRBV6-5,.,TGTGCCAGCAGTTACGTTCGGGGGCCGGGCACAGATACGCAGTATTTT,CASSYVRGPGTDTQYF
TRBJ2-7,.,TRBV28,TRBD1,TGTGCCAGCACCCAATCGACCGGACAGGGGAAATACGAGCAGTACTTC,CASTQSTGQGKYEQYF
TRBJ2-7,.,TRBV9,TRBD1,TGTGCCAGCAGCCCCCGCGACAGGGGCCTCCCCTACGAGCAGTACTTC,CASSPRDRGLPYEQYF
TRBJ1-1,few,TRBV5-5,TRBD1,TGTGCCAGCAGCTTAGCAGGGGGCCTAGGCACTGAAGCTTTCTTT,CASSLAGGLGTEAFF
TRBJ2-3,once,TRBV6-5,TRBD2,TGTGCCAGCAGTTTATTAGCGGGAGAGTTTACAGATACGCAGTATTTT,CASSLLAGEFTDTQYF
TRBJ2-2,.,TRBV5-4,.,TGTGCCAGCAGCTTGCAGTTAGCGCCCAGCACCGGGGAGCTGTTTTTT,CASSLQLAPSTGELFF
TRBJ2-1,.,TRBV7-8,TRBD2,TGTGCCAGCAGCTTATTCCCCATGGGGGGGAATGAGCAGTTCTTC,CASSLFPMGGNEQFF
TRBJ2-1,.,TRBV5-4,.,TGTGCCAGCAGCTCCCGACTAGTCCCGAGCTCCTACAATGAGCAGTTCTTC,CASSSRLVPSSYNEQFF
TRBJ2-7,few,TRBV29-1,TRBD2,TGCAGCGTTGAAAATCTAGCGGGAGGTTCCGGAGAGCAGTACTTC,CSVENLAGGSGEQYF
TRBJ2-1,.,TRBV9,.,TGTGCCAGCAGCTCCGGGAGCGACAATGAGCAGTTCTTC,CASSSGSDNEQFF
TRBJ1-1,.,TRBV7-9,TRBD1,TGTGCCAGCAGCTTAACTGACAGGGGTTGGGGTGAAGCTTTCTTT,CASSLTDRGWGEAFF
TRBJ2-3,.,TRBV28,TRBD2,TGTGCCAGCAGTTTAAGTCTGCGTGCGGGAGGCACAGATACGCAGTATTTT,CASSLSLRAGGTDTQYF
TRBJ2-3,.,TRBV28,.,TGTGCCAGCAGTCGAACGGGACTCCTCACAGATACGCAGTATTTT,CASSRTGLLTDTQYF
TRBJ1-2,.,TRBV5-4,.,TGTGCCAGCAGCATTAGAAGGGGGAGAAGTGGCTACACCTTC,CASSIRRGRSGYTF
TRBJ2-3,.,TRBV4-3,TRBD2,TGCGCCAGCAGCCAAGATCTCTGGACTAGCGGACTCACAGATACGCAGTATTTT,CASSQDLWTSGLTDTQYF
TRBJ1-2,.,TRBV14,.,TGTGCCAGCAGCCAGGGCGGGACCACCCTCTATGGCTACACCTTC,CASSQGGTTLYGYTF
TRBJ2-1,.,TRBV12-5,.,TGTGCTAGTGGTTGGGGGGCTAGCGTTAGCTCCTACAATGAGCAGTTCTTC,CASGWGASVSSYNEQFF
TRBJ2-7,.,TRBV5-1,.,TGCGCCAGCAGCTTGGCAGGGGCCGAGCAGTACTTC,CASSLAGAEQYF
TRBJ2-6,.,TRBV7-9,TRBD1,TGTGCCAGCAGCCCCGACAGGGAGTTCAACGTCCTGACTTTC,CASSPDREFNVLTF
TRBJ2-3,.,TRBV13,.,TGTGCCAGCAGCTTTTCGGGGGGCGACGCAGATACGCAGTATTTT,CASSFSGGDADTQYF
TRBJ1-4,once,TRBV28,.,TGTGCCAGCAGTTTAGAGGGGAGAGGAGATGAAAAACTGTTTTTT,CASSLEGRGDEKLFF
TRBJ2-3,.,TRBV28,TRBD2,TGTGCCAGCAGTTTAACTCGGTGGCGGGAGCGCGAAACAGATACGCAGTATTTT,CASSLTRWRERETDTQYF
TRBJ1-1,.,TRBV7-4,.,TGTGCCAGCGACTCAAATCGAGAGACTGAAGCTTTCTTT,CASDSNRETEAFF
TRBJ1-2,.,TRBV4-1,.,TGCGCCAGCAGCCAAGACGGGGGTAACTATGGCTACACCTTC,CASSQDGGNYGYTF
TRBJ2-5,.,TRBV5-4,.,TGTGCCAGCAGCTTACAATGGCAAGAGACCCAGTACTTC,CASSLQWQETQYF
TRBJ1-5,.,TRBV19,.,TGTGCCAGTAGTATTATGAGTCCCGAGCAGCCCCAGCATTTT,CASSIMSPEQPQHF
TRBJ2-7,once,TRBV2,.,TGTGCCAGCAGTGCTGCCTACGAGCAGTACTTC,CASSAAYEQYF
TRBJ1-2,.,TRBV7-9,TRBD1,TGTGCCAGCAGCCTCTGGACAGGGCGCTATGGCTACACCTTC,CASSLWTGRYGYTF
TRBJ2-7,.,TRBV9,TRBD1,TGTGCCAGCAGCCCCGGGACAGGGGCCTACGAGCAGTACTTC,CASSPGTGAYEQYF
TRBJ2-3,.,TRBV7-6,TRBD2,TGTGCCAGCAGCTTAAGGGCTAGCGGGAGTAGGACAGATACGCAGTATTTT,CASSLRASGSRTDTQYF
TRBJ2-7,.,TRBV29-1,.,TGCAGCGTCCTGGAGGGGTCCTACGAGCAGTACTTC,CSVLEGSYEQYF
TRBJ2-1,.,TRBV19,.,TGTGCCAGTAGTCTTCCGTACAATGAGCAGTTCTTC,CASSLPYNEQFF
TRBJ2-1,.,TRBV6-9,.,TGTGCCAGCAGTTATCCCCCGGGATTAGCGGCCTACAATGAGCAGTTCTTC,CASSYPPGLAAYNEQFF
TRBJ2-1,.,TRBV13,TRBD2,TGTGCCAGCAGGGCAACACTAGCGGGGATATTATATGAGCAGTTCTTC,CASRATLAGILYEQFF
TRBJ1-2,few,TRBV6-5,.,TGTGCCAGCAGCCCTACCGCGAACTATGGCTACACCTTC,CASSPTANYGYTF
TRBJ2-3,once,TRBV9,TRBD2,TGTGCCAGCAGCTTAAGCGGGAGTCGATCAGATACGCAGTATTTT,CASSLSGSRSDTQYF
TRBJ2-7,.,TRBV9,.,TGTGCCAGCAGCCCCCGGGACCCCTACGAGCAGTACTTC,CASSPRDPYEQYF